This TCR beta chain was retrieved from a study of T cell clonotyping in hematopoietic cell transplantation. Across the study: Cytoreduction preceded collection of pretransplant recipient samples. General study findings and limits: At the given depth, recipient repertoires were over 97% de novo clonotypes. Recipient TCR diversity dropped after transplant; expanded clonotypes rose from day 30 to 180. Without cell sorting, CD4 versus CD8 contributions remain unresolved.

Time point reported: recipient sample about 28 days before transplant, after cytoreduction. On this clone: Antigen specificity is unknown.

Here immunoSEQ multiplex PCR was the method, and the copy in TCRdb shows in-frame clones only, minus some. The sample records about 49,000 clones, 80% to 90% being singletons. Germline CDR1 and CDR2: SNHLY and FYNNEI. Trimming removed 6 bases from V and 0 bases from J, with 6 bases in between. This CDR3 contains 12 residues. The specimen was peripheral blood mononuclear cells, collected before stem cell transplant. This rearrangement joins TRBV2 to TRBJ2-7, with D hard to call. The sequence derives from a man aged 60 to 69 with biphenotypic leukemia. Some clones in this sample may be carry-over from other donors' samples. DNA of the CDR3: TGTGCCAGCAGCGACGGCTCCTACGAGCAGTACTTC. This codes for CASSDGSYEQYF.